A single count supports the clone carrying this T cell receptor beta chain. Its specificity is not known. This sample stems from a study of T cell responses to AZD1222 COVID-19 vaccine. Study as a whole: Second-dose groups at about 4 or about 12 weeks were pooled.

The assay was immunoSEQ multiplex PCR, and TCRdb's table has in-frame clones only and misses some. The table includes fewer than 120,000 clones, 88% detected once. General study points: In a largely white British group with more females than males, clonal diversity was possibly underestimated. Regions 160-218 and 743-854 held dominance among vaccine-associated CD4 TCRs, which spanned spike. A reported finding is that nearly half of spike-specific TCRs target unmutated variant regions.

The CDR3 covers 14 residues. Germline V gene sequence: CDR1 SGHDT, CDR2 YYEEEE. V was clipped by 1 base and J by 0 bases, with 8 bases between them. The chain recombines TRBV5-6 with TRBJ2-7, with D perhaps matching TRBD2 (6 bases). The source was peripheral blood, collected on day 0 of AZD1222 vaccination. This sequence originates from an adult in good health. This chain's CDR3 is CASSLYGSSYEQYF. Written as DNA, the CDR3 is TGTGCCAGCAGCTTGTACGGGAGCTCCTACGAGCAGTACTTC. Looking up the rest from reference TRBV5-6 and TRBJ2-7 gives the full variable domain: DAGVTQSPTHLIKTRGQQVTLRCSPKSGHDTVSWYQQALGQGPQFIFQYYEEEERQRGNFPDRFSGHQFPNYSSELNVNALLLGDSALYLCASSLYGSSYEQYFGPGTRLTVT.